These 8 T cell receptor beta chains share one sample of origin, sequenced in a study of sequential checkpoint blockade in melanoma. Sequencing used immunoSEQ multiplex PCR; TCRdb keeps in-frame clones, though not all of them. The sample has under 7,500 clones; roughly 26% are singletons. Treatment specified: randomized to nivolumab then ipilimumab (arm A) or the reverse (arm B). Source: tumor tissue (inferred from file names), taken from a patient given nivolumab and ipilimumab in sequence. The receptors originated from a human donor with melanoma.

This chain joins TRBV6-8 and TRBJ2-7, with TRBD2 matching over 10 bases. Germline V gene data show CDR1 as MNHGY and CDR2 as SAAAGT. Trimming at V came to 8 bases and at J to 1 base, leaving 8 bases not matched to a gene. The CDR3 length is 15 residues. CDR3 sequence: CASRPRTSGSYEQYF. Written as DNA, the CDR3 is TGTGCCAGCCGGCCGCGGACTAGCGGATCCTACGAGCAGTACTTC.

V usage is TRBV9 and J usage is TRBJ2-7, with 8 nucleotides matching TRBD1. J lost 4 bases, V lost 5 bases, and 8 bases had no gene match. The germline gives CDR1 SGDLS, CDR2 YYNGEE. This CDR3 has 14 amino acids. The CDR3: CASSPGQGQYEQYF. Written as DNA, the CDR3 is TGTGCCAGCAGTCCCGGACAGGGACAATACGAGCAGTACTTC.

The rearrangement uses TRBV18 and TRBJ1-1; a possible D gene is TRBD1 (5 bases). The CDR3 has 17 residues. V was cut by 2 bases and J by 5 bases, with 21 bases left in between. Germline-derived CDR1 and CDR2 are KGHSH and LQKENI. The CDR3 loop is CASSPGRSGPGGTEAFF. In DNA, the CDR3 is TGTGCCAGCTCACCAGGTAGATCGGGACCTGGGGGTACTGAAGCTTTCTTT.

A few counts support this clone. This sequence joins TRBV10-1 and TRBJ2-7, with unresolved D. Trimming took off 2 bases at V and 2 bases at J, with 1 base between the two ends. There are 11 residues in the CDR3. Germline values: CDR1 WNHNN, CDR2 SYGVQD (reference sequence). CDR3 amino acids: CASSEAYEQYF. The CDR3 nucleotides are TGCGCCAGCAGTGAGGCCTACGAGCAGTACTTC.

V and J are TRBV30 and TRBJ1-3; weak D call: TRBD1 (6 bases). V lost 0 bases and J lost 4, with 13 bases in between. Per germline, CDR1 GTSNPN and CDR2 SVGIG (reference sequence). This CDR3 is built from 15 residues. The CDR3 DNA reads TGTGCCTGGAGTGTAAAAGGGGGACGGGGAAACACCATATATTTT. Its protein is CAWSVKGGRGNTIYF.

Judged by abundance, this clone is medium-sized. The rearrangement uses TRBV6-8 and TRBJ2-7; either TRBD1 or TRBD2 may fit D (5 bases each). Germline V gene lookup returns CDR1 MNHGY and CDR2 SAAAGT. The CDR3 extends over 16 amino acids. With 6 bases removed from V and 0 bases from J, the gap between germline ends came to 18 bases. The CDR3 DNA reads TGTGCCAGCAGCTCCCCCCCCGGGACCCACTCCTACGAGCAGTACTTC. Encoded protein: CASSSPPGTHSYEQYF.

The table lists this clone with many counts. The V gene is TRBV6-8, the J gene TRBJ2-7; 7 bases line up with TRBD2. The trim removed 0 bases at V and 0 bases at J, leaving 2 bases unmatched. CDR3 length: 15 residues. Germline CDR1 MNHGY, CDR2 SAAAGT. The chain's CDR3 is CASSYSGTTSYEQYF. CDR3 sequence (DNA): TGTGCCAGCAGTTACTCCGGGACTACCTCCTACGAGCAGTACTTC.

The CDR3 is CASSINGRQSGYTF. In DNA, the CDR3 is TGTGCCAGTAGTATCAATGGGAGACAGTCAGGCTACACCTTC. The gene calls are TRBV19 and TRBJ1-2, with a weak D call TRBD1 (5 bases). With 3 bases removed from V and 8 bases from J, the gap between germline ends came to 16 bases. This CDR3 is 14 amino acids long. Germline V gene data show CDR1 as LNHDA and CDR2 as SQIVND (reference sequence).